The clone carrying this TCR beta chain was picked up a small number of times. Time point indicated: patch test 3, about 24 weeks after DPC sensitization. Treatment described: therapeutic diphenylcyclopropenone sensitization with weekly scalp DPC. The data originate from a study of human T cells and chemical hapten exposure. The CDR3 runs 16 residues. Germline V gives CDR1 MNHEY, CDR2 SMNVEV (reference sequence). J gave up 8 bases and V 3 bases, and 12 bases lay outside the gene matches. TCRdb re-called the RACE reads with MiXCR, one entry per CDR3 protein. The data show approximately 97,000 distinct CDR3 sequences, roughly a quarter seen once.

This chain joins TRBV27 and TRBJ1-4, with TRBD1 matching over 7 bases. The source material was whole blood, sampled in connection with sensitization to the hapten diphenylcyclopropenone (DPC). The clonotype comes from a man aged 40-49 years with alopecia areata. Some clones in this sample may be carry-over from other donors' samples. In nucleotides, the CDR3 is TGTGCCAGCAGTTTTAGGGGGCCTCCTGATGGAGAAAAACTGTTTTTT. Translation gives CASSFRGPPDGEKLFF.